A selection of T cell receptor beta chains follows, all from one sample in a study of blood T cell repertoires in COVID-19. TCRdb's table, derived via immunoSEQ multiplex PCR, lists solely in-frame clones and lacks some. Found here are around 260,000 clones, 86% of them singletons; the top ten hold around 3.6%. The sample was peripheral blood. The receptors were sampled from a young man with active or convalescent COVID-19. Both conserved end residues are part of each CDR3. Each record gives: D gene, V gene, clone size, J gene, CDR3 DNA, CDR3 protein. D genes are given only for firm matches. A row's size may be missing; if present it is once, few, many or a size class.

NA,TRBV29-1,NA,TRBJ1-3,TGCAGCGTTGCCCTCTCTGGAAACACCATATATTTT,CSVALSGNTIYF
TRBD1,TRBV11-2,NA,TRBJ2-6,TGTGCCAGCAGCTTAGATCGAGTCAGGGGGTCTGGGGCCAACGTCCTGACTTTC,CASSLDRVRGSGANVLTF
TRBD1,TRBV9,NA,TRBJ1-5,TGTGCCAGCAGCTACGGACAGGCAAATCAGCCCCAGCATTTT,CASSYGQANQPQHF
NA,TRBV5-1,NA,TRBJ2-3,TGCGCCAGCAGCTTGGCGCGGAAAAGCACAGATACGCAGTATTTT,CASSLARKSTDTQYF
TRBD1,TRBV28,NA,TRBJ2-3,TGTGCCACCGGGGACAGGTCCACAGATACGCAGTATTTT,CATGDRSTDTQYF
NA,TRBV27,NA,TRBJ1-2,TGTGCCAGCAGTTTAAGGGCCCCGGGGGAAGGTGGCTACACCTTC,CASSLRAPGEGGYTF
NA,TRBV28,NA,TRBJ1-6,TGTGCCAGCAGTTTCAACCCGGTCAGGAATAATTCACCCCTCCACTTT,CASSFNPVRNNSPLHF
TRBD2,TRBV6-2/TRBV6-3,NA,TRBJ2-1,TGTGCCAGCAGTTCCCTACTAGCGACTGAGCAGTTCTTC,CASSSLLATEQFF
NA,TRBV13,NA,TRBJ1-5,TGTGCCAGCAGCCGACAGGTAAATCAGCCCCAGCATTTT,CASSRQVNQPQHF
NA,TRBV5-6,NA,TRBJ2-7,TGTGCCAGCAGCTTGGAGGCGGTCCCTCACGAGCAGTACTTC,CASSLEAVPHEQYF
NA,TRBV2,NA,TRBJ1-2,TGTGCCAGCAGGGCCAGGGTTAGTGCTGGCTACACCTTC,CASRARVSAGYTF
NA,TRBV6-6,NA,TRBJ1-2,TGTGCCAGCAGTTCTTTGGCAAGCTATGGCTACACCTTC,CASSSLASYGYTF
NA,TRBV19,once,TRBJ1-5,TGTGCCAGTAAGGGCAGGGCCGTATTCATAGGCAATCAGCCCCAGCATTTT,CASKGRAVFIGNQPQHF
NA,TRBV9,NA,TRBJ1-6,TGTGCCAGCAGCGAATTTTTCCCTAATAACAATTCACCCCTCCACTTT,CASSEFFPNNNSPLHF
NA,TRBV10-3,NA,TRBJ2-3,TGTGCCAGCCAGGGGGGTCCAGATACGCAGTATTTT,CASQGGPDTQYF
NA,TRBV2,NA,TRBJ1-1,TGTGCCAGCAGTTCGGAGGGAAAGTACACTGAAGCTTTCTTT,CASSSEGKYTEAFF
TRBD2,TRBV7-8,NA,TRBJ2-7,TGTGCCAGCAGCCCCCGGGAGGGATACTACGAGCAGTACTTC,CASSPREGYYEQYF
NA,TRBV27,once,TRBJ1-1,TGTGCCAGCTTTCCCGGGGGGAACACTGAAGCTTTCTTT,CASFPGGNTEAFF
TRBD2,TRBV19,NA,TRBJ2-5,TGTGCCAGTAGTGTACTAGCGGGAGAAGAGACCCAGTACTTC,CASSVLAGEETQYF
TRBD2,TRBV15,NA,TRBJ2-1,TGTGCCACCACCGTGACCGGGGGGTCCTACAATGAGCAGTTCTTC,CATTVTGGSYNEQFF
TRBD2,TRBV3-1/TRBV3-2,NA,TRBJ2-7,TGTGCCAGCAGCCAAGATTGGGGGGGAAACGAGCAGTACTTC,CASSQDWGGNEQYF
NA,TRBV5-1,once,TRBJ2-2,TGCGCCAGCAGCTTGGTTCCAGGGGTAAACACCGGGGAGCTGTTTTTT,CASSLVPGVNTGELFF
NA,TRBV28,NA,TRBJ1-1,TGTGCCAGCAGTTTAGGAGGGCGCAGGAACACTGAAGCTTTCTTT,CASSLGGRRNTEAFF
TRBD1,TRBV28,NA,TRBJ1-5,TGTGCCAGCAGTTTAGCAGGGGGCAGGCAGCCCCAGCATTTT,CASSLAGGRQPQHF
NA,TRBV6-5,NA,TRBJ1-5,TGTGCCAGCAGTTACAGTGGCGGGGATCATCAGCCCCAGCATTTT,CASSYSGGDHQPQHF
NA,TRBV5-1,NA,TRBJ2-7,TGCGCCAGCAGCTCCCCCTCCCCCTACGAGCAGTACTTC,CASSSPSPYEQYF
NA,TRBV5-6,NA,TRBJ1-2,TGTGCCAGCTCGCCCACCGGGGTCTATGGCTACACCTTC,CASSPTGVYGYTF
TRBD2,TRBV9,NA,TRBJ2-1,TGTGCCAGCAGCGCTAGCGGGAGTTATATAAGCAATGAGCAGTTCTTC,CASSASGSYISNEQFF
NA,TRBV6-5,NA,TRBJ2-2,TGTGCCAGCAGGTCCGGGGATGCCGGGGAGCTGTTTTTT,CASRSGDAGELFF
TRBD1,TRBV4-1,NA,TRBJ1-2,TGCGCCAGCAGCCAAGAAACAGGGGACACCTATGGCTACACCTTC,CASSQETGDTYGYTF
TRBD1,TRBV20-1,NA,TRBJ1-2,TGCAGTGCTAGTTATGGACAGGGAGACTATGGCTACACCTTC,CSASYGQGDYGYTF
NA,TRBV28,NA,TRBJ1-1,TGTGCCAGCATTGACAGGTTGGGACGGACCATGAACACTGAAGCTTTCTTT,CASIDRLGRTMNTEAFF
NA,TRBV9,NA,TRBJ2-5,TGTGCCAGCAGCGTAGACGGTGGCGGTGCGGAGACCCAGTACTTC,CASSVDGGGAETQYF
NA,TRBV18,NA,TRBJ1-1,TGTGCCAGCTCAGTTGGTTGGACAGAGAACACTGAAGCTTTCTTT,CASSVGWTENTEAFF
TRBD2,TRBV5-4,few,TRBJ2-3,TGTGCCAGCAGCTTCGGACTAGCGGGAGCTATGGGGGATACGCAGTATTTT,CASSFGLAGAMGDTQYF
TRBD1,TRBV3-1/TRBV3-2,NA,TRBJ1-2,TGTGCCAGCATGAACAGGGGGCTAGGCTACACCTTC,CASMNRGLGYTF
TRBD1,TRBV5-1,NA,TRBJ2-1,TGCGCCAGCAGCCATGGGACAGGGGTTCATGAGCAGTTCTTC,CASSHGTGVHEQFF
TRBD2,TRBV14,NA,TRBJ2-1,TGTGCCAGCAGCCAAGTGAGGCGGGAGATTAGCAATGAGCAGTTCTTC,CASSQVRREISNEQFF
NA,TRBV9,NA,TRBJ2-7,TGTGCCAGCAGCCAGGATTCCTACGAGCAGTACTTC,CASSQDSYEQYF
NA,TRBV30,NA,TRBJ1-5,TGTGCCTGGAGTGTGGGCGGGGGCCATCAGCCCCAGCATTTT,CAWSVGGGHQPQHF
TRBD2,TRBV7-3,NA,TRBJ2-1,TGTGCCAGCAGCTTTAGCGGGACCTCCTACAATGAGCAGTTCTTC,CASSFSGTSYNEQFF
NA,TRBV9,NA,TRBJ2-1,TGTGCCAGCAGCGTGAAACTATCTGCCTACAATGAGCAGTTCTTC,CASSVKLSAYNEQFF
NA,TRBV2,once,TRBJ1-4,TGTGCCATGGGCGGGCGGGGAAAGGAAAAACTGTTTTTT,CAMGGRGKEKLFF